This paragraph reports one T cell receptor (beta chain). Its target is not known. The sample comes from a study of T cell clonotyping in hematopoietic cell transplantation. Study-wide findings and caveats: At the given depth, recipient repertoires were over 95% de novo clonotypes. After transplant, recipient diversity fell while pathologically expanded clonotypes grew through day 180. Graft donor and pretransplant recipient Inverse Simpson Index values predicted broader posttransplant TCR diversity.

V was clipped by 5 bases and J by 6 bases, with 14 bases between them. Germline lookup yields CDR1 MNHEY and CDR2 SMNVEV (reference sequence). The CDR3 runs to 14 residues. TCRdb's table, derived via immunoSEQ multiplex PCR, lists solely in-frame clones and lacks some. The sample has about 70,000 clones, 94% seen once. The rearrangement links TRBV27 to TRBJ2-1; either TRBD1 or TRBD2 may supply D (5 bases each). The sequenced material came from peripheral blood mononuclear cells. The receptor's source is a middle-aged man in good health. Some clones in this sample may be carry-over from other donors' samples. CDR3 loop: CASSPGPTSNEQFF. The CDR3 nucleotides are TGTGCCAGCAGTCCGGGACCAACCTCCAATGAGCAGTTCTTC.